This T cell receptor (beta chain) was sequenced for a study of CXCR3-negative and CXCR3-positive naive CD8 T cells. Study-wide points: Diversity proved comparably high across both naive subsets and much lower in memory CD8+ cells. Higher TRB CDR3 hydrophobicity marked CXCR3-positive naive cells relative to CXCR3-negative naive cells. Similar TRBV-TRBJ usage was seen in naive cells (both CXCR3-negative and CXCR3-positive), but memory cells differed.

The study made its TRB cDNA libraries by 5' RACE, adding UMI labels. TCRdb re-called the 5' RACE reads and catalogs CDR3 proteins one per entry, DNA excluded. Recorded for this sample: tens of thousands of distinct CDR3 sequences. A CD45RO-CCR7+CD27+CD95- profile was what naive CD8+ T cells displayed. A note on this clonotype: Its specificity is unknown.

Germline CDR1 reads MNHNY; CDR2 reads SVGAGI (reference sequence). The CDR3 extends over 14 amino acids. Sequenced input: naive CXCR3+ CD8+ T cells from blood. The subset denotes: CD45RO-CCR7+CD27+CD95- naive CD8+ T cells expressing CXCR3 (TNR3+). The receptor was derived from a human donor in good health. Some clones in this sample may be carry-over from other donors' samples. The chain joins TRBV6-6 to TRBJ2-7; the TCRdb D gene call, TRBD1, has no DNA to confirm it. CDR3 protein: CASNRDRGDYEQYF.